This T cell receptor beta chain was sequenced in a study of read filtering for tumor transcriptome and immune sequencing. Study-level information: Patients were around 17 male and 13 to 15 female, mean age approximately 70 years, range about 45 to 85. TCR-mapped reads were about 4.05 to 10.27 million with IR-seq versus about 85 to 1,300 with RNA-seq.

Molecular barcoded adaptors covering alpha/delta and beta/gamma chains were used on roughly 370 ng RNA. TCRdb called the reads again in MiXCR, with one record for every CDR3 protein. The table includes about 40,000 distinct CDR3 sequences, roughly an eighth detected once. At the time of active disease, bone marrow was collected from every patient. Ten or more counts support this clonotype. What it binds is not known. The V segment lost 4 bases and the J segment 1 base; nucleotides outside the gene matches: 2. Germline lookup yields CDR1 DFQATT and CDR2 SNEGSKA (reference sequence). This CDR3 has 16 residues. Study-level results: The CD138-negative fraction was mixed bone marrow immune cells, not pure T cells.

The specimen was a population of CD138-negative cells sorted from bone marrow. The clonotype was recovered from a donor at least 40 years old with multiple myeloma. The chain combines TRBV20-1 with TRBJ2-1; 15 bases agree with TRBD2. For the CDR3, the DNA is TGCAGTGCTACGGGGACTAGCGGGAGGTCCTACAATGAGCAGTTCTTC. This gives the protein CSATGTSGRSYNEQFF.